These T cell receptor beta chains were read from a single sample in a study of shared clonotypes between healthy human individuals. Assay: immunoSEQ multiplex PCR; the TCRdb copy retains only in-frame clones and omits some. The sample consists of 70,000 to 95,000 clones, roughly two thirds of them appearing once. The sequencing input was memory CD8+ T cells sorted from blood. These receptors all stem from a man aged 30-40 years in good health. Each CDR3 is given with its conserved first and last residue. The D gene is left open where the match is weak. Not all rows give a size; the values are once, few, many and, for expanded clones, a class.

size: many; D: TRBD2; V: TRBV27; J: TRBJ2-7; DNA: TGTGCCAGCAGTCTAGCGGGAGGGAATTGGGAGCAGTACTTC; CDR3: CASSLAGGNWEQYF
size: once; D: TRBD1; V: TRBV28; J: TRBJ2-2; DNA: TGTGCCAGCAGTTTTTACAGGGGGAACACCGGGGAGCTGTTTTTT; CDR3: CASSFYRGNTGELFF
size: few; D: TRBD1; V: TRBV23-1; J: TRBJ2-7; DNA: TGCGCCAGCAGTCAATCTAGGACAGGGGCCCCCTCGAAGCAGTACTTC; CDR3: CASSQSRTGAPSKQYF
size: -; D: -; V: TRBV6-5; J: TRBJ2-7; DNA: TGTGCCACCCTCGACACAGACTCCTACGAGCAGTACTTC; CDR3: CATLDTDSYEQYF
size: -; D: -; V: TRBV4-1; J: TRBJ2-5; DNA: TGCGCCAGCAGCCAAGGTACGACCGGCTCGGGGGAGACCCAGTACTTC; CDR3: CASSQGTTGSGETQYF
size: -; D: TRBD1; V: TRBV28; J: TRBJ2-5; DNA: TGTGCCAGCAGTCTCTCTACAGGGGATCGCCAAGAGACCCAGTACTTC; CDR3: CASSLSTGDRQETQYF
size: -; D: TRBD2; V: TRBV5-4; J: TRBJ2-1; DNA: TGTGCCAGCAGCCTTGATGGCGGGAGGGGCTACAATGAGCAGTTCTTC; CDR3: CASSLDGGRGYNEQFF
size: few; D: TRBD1; V: TRBV6-4; J: TRBJ2-1; DNA: TGTGCCAGCAGTGTTCTAGGGGGACAGTACAATGAGCAGTTCTTC; CDR3: CASSVLGGQYNEQFF
size: few; D: -; V: TRBV7-9; J: TRBJ2-7; DNA: TGTGCCAGCAGCTTTGAGGGAGTCTACGAGCAGTACTTC; CDR3: CASSFEGVYEQYF
size: -; D: -; V: TRBV5-1; J: TRBJ1-5; DNA: TGCGCCAGCAGCTTGGATACAGGACATCAGCCCCAGCATTTT; CDR3: CASSLDTGHQPQHF
size: few; D: -; V: TRBV1; J: TRBJ2-3; DNA: TGCACCAGCAGCAAACTAGAAGATACGCAGTATTTT; CDR3: CTSSKLEDTQYF
size: -; D: -; V: TRBV5-5; J: TRBJ2-5; DNA: TGTGCCAGCAGCCCGGCCGATGGGAGGGAGACCCAGTACTTC; CDR3: CASSPADGRETQYF
size: once; D: TRBD2; V: TRBV11-2; J: TRBJ2-7; DNA: TGTGCCAGCAGCTATGGGACTAGAGCCTACGAGCAGTACTTC; CDR3: CASSYGTRAYEQYF
size: medium-sized; D: TRBD1; V: TRBV14; J: TRBJ2-1; DNA: TGTGCCAGCAGCCAAGAAGGACAGGGGTTCTCCTACAATGAGCAGTTCTTC; CDR3: CASSQEGQGFSYNEQFF
size: many; D: -; V: TRBV7-9; J: TRBJ2-1; DNA: TGTGCCAGCAGTTCCCCTAATGAGCAGTTCTTC; CDR3: CASSSPNEQFF
size: -; D: -; V: TRBV20-1; J: TRBJ2-1; DNA: TGCAGTGCTCGGCCTAGGTATGAGCAGTTCTTC; CDR3: CSARPRYEQFF
size: -; D: -; V: TRBV10-1; J: TRBJ1-1; DNA: TGCGCCAGCAGCAGGGACACTTCGAACACTGAAGCTTTCTTT; CDR3: CASSRDTSNTEAFF
size: -; D: -; V: TRBV28; J: TRBJ2-5; DNA: TGTGCCAGCAGTTTAATTGTCCCGGGAGAGACCCAGTACTTC; CDR3: CASSLIVPGETQYF
size: -; D: -; V: TRBV7-9; J: TRBJ2-2; DNA: TGTGCCAGCAGCTCATCCGCGGACAAGAACACCGGGGAGCTGTTTTTT; CDR3: CASSSSADKNTGELFF
size: -; D: TRBD1; V: TRBV9; J: TRBJ1-4; DNA: TGTGCCAGCAGCCCCGAAAATGGGGACAGGCGGTATCGAAGTGAAAAACTGTTTTTT; CDR3: CASSPENGDRRYRSEKLFF
size: -; D: -; V: TRBV5-1; J: TRBJ2-1; DNA: TGCGCCAGCAGCTTGGCTTCTACAACTAACAATGAGCAGTTCTTC; CDR3: CASSLASTTNNEQFF
size: few; D: -; V: TRBV27; J: TRBJ2-1; DNA: TGTGCCAGCTCTTTTGTCGGACCGGGCAATGAGCAGTTCTTC; CDR3: CASSFVGPGNEQFF
size: -; D: TRBD1; V: TRBV6-5; J: TRBJ1-4; DNA: TGTGCCAGCAGTAAGGACAGGGCAACTAATGAAAAACTGTTTTTT; CDR3: CASSKDRATNEKLFF
size: -; D: -; V: TRBV29-1; J: TRBJ2-1; DNA: TGCAGCGTCCGTGGCCAGGAGCAGTTCTTC; CDR3: CSVRGQEQFF
size: -; D: -; V: TRBV27; J: TRBJ1-2; DNA: TGTGCCAGCAGTTTGGATTTGGGGTCCGTCTACACCTTC; CDR3: CASSLDLGSVYTF
size: -; D: TRBD1; V: TRBV25-1; J: TRBJ2-1; DNA: TGTGCCAGCAGTGGGCCGCCAAAGGACAGGGTGGACAATGAGCAGTTCTTC; CDR3: CASSGPPKDRVDNEQFF
size: few; D: -; V: TRBV13; J: TRBJ1-1; DNA: TGTGCCAGCAGCTTGGGCAATCTGAACACTGAAGCTTTCTTT; CDR3: CASSLGNLNTEAFF
size: -; D: TRBD2; V: TRBV9; J: TRBJ2-5; DNA: TGTGCCAGCAGCGTAGCCGGGACTAGAGGGTTGGAGACCCAGTACTTC; CDR3: CASSVAGTRGLETQYF
size: few; D: -; V: TRBV7-8; J: TRBJ2-7; DNA: TGTGCCAGCGAGGGCCGCACCTACGAGCAGTACTTC; CDR3: CASEGRTYEQYF
size: -; D: TRBD2; V: TRBV11-3; J: TRBJ2-1; DNA: TGTGCGGAGCGGGAGGTCGGGTATGAGCAGTTCTTC; CDR3: CAEREVGYEQFF
size: -; D: -; V: TRBV28; J: TRBJ2-1; DNA: TGTGCCAGCAGGAGGGGGACCTACAATGAGCAGTTCTTC; CDR3: CASRRGTYNEQFF
size: few; D: -; V: TRBV27; J: TRBJ2-1; DNA: TGTGCCAGCAGCGGACTAAGCGCCTTGTATGAGCAGTTCTTC; CDR3: CASSGLSALYEQFF
size: few; D: -; V: TRBV5-5; J: TRBJ1-2; DNA: TGTGCCAGCAGCTTGGGCGGTTCGCCTAGCTATGGCTACACCTTC; CDR3: CASSLGGSPSYGYTF
size: few; D: -; V: TRBV25-1; J: TRBJ2-1; DNA: TGTGCCAGCAACTCCGCCGATGAGCAGTTCTTC; CDR3: CASNSADEQFF
size: many; D: -; V: TRBV7-9; J: TRBJ1-1; DNA: TGTGCCAGCAGCTTATTGCTGACTATGGACACTGAAGCTTTCTTT; CDR3: CASSLLLTMDTEAFF
size: -; D: -; V: TRBV7-9; J: TRBJ2-3; DNA: TGTGCCACCGGGGGTGAGGGCAGGACAGATACGCAGTATTTT; CDR3: CATGGEGRTDTQYF
size: -; D: -; V: TRBV7-2; J: TRBJ2-3; DNA: TGTGCCAGCAGCTTCCGTAATACGCAGTATTTT; CDR3: CASSFRNTQYF
size: -; D: TRBD1; V: TRBV4-1; J: TRBJ2-7; DNA: TGCGCCAGCAGTTGGACAGGGATGAACGAGCAGTACTTC; CDR3: CASSWTGMNEQYF
size: -; D: TRBD2; V: TRBV7-9; J: TRBJ2-7; DNA: TGTGCCAGCAGCCCATCTAGCGGGGGAACCTACGAGCAGTACTTC; CDR3: CASSPSSGGTYEQYF
size: -; D: TRBD2; V: TRBV5-4; J: TRBJ2-1; DNA: TGTGCCAGCAGCTTCCCTAGCGGAGCATACAATGAGCAGTTCTTC; CDR3: CASSFPSGAYNEQFF
size: -; D: -; V: TRBV18; J: TRBJ1-5; DNA: TGTGCCAGCTCACCAGAGGCCTCCTGGGCCCAGCATTTT; CDR3: CASSPEASWAQHF
size: -; D: TRBD2; V: TRBV5-1; J: TRBJ2-7; DNA: TGCGCCAGCAGGGCCGGGACTAGCGGGAGGAACGAGCAGTACTTC; CDR3: CASRAGTSGRNEQYF
size: -; D: -; V: TRBV11-2; J: TRBJ2-1; DNA: TGTGCCAGCAGCTTAGTCGGGTCTAGGAATGAGCAGTTCTTC; CDR3: CASSLVGSRNEQFF
size: -; D: TRBD1; V: TRBV5-1; J: TRBJ1-2; DNA: TGCGCCAGCAGCTTGGGAGCAGAAACCCGGACAGGGGCGCTCTATGGCTACACCTTC; CDR3: CASSLGAETRTGALYGYTF
size: -; D: TRBD2; V: TRBV10-3; J: TRBJ2-7; DNA: TGTGCCATCAGTGCGTCTAGCGGAGACTACGAGCAGTACTTC; CDR3: CAISASSGDYEQYF
size: -; D: -; V: TRBV27; J: TRBJ1-1; DNA: TGTGCCAGCAGTTTCGTAGGGGCGCTTACTGAAGCTTTCTTT; CDR3: CASSFVGALTEAFF
size: few; D: -; V: TRBV27; J: TRBJ2-7; DNA: TGTGCCAGCAGACACCCAGGGAACGAGCAGTACTTC; CDR3: CASRHPGNEQYF
size: -; D: TRBD2; V: TRBV6-5; J: TRBJ2-1; DNA: TGTGCCAGCAGTTCTGGACTAGCGGATTCAGGGAATGAGCAGTTCTTC; CDR3: CASSSGLADSGNEQFF
size: -; D: -; V: TRBV11-2; J: TRBJ2-5; DNA: TGTGCCAGCAGCTTAGATGGTCGGCTAGCGAAGGGAGAGACCCAGTACTTC; CDR3: CASSLDGRLAKGETQYF
size: -; D: TRBD2; V: TRBV4-3; J: TRBJ2-1; DNA: TGCGCCAGCAGCCAAGATAGACTAGCGGGAGGGAGGTACAATGAGCAGTTCTTC; CDR3: CASSQDRLAGGRYNEQFF
size: -; D: TRBD2; V: TRBV2; J: TRBJ2-3; DNA: TGTGCCAGCAGTGAGGGACTAGCGGGAACAGATACGCAGTATTTT; CDR3: CASSEGLAGTDTQYF
size: once; D: -; V: TRBV28; J: TRBJ1-2; DNA: TGTGCCAGCAGTGAAAACTATGGCTACACCTTC; CDR3: CASSENYGYTF
size: -; D: -; V: TRBV28; J: TRBJ2-2; DNA: TGTGCCAGCATTCCAGCGGACCCGAACACCGGGGAGCTGTTTTTT; CDR3: CASIPADPNTGELFF
size: -; D: TRBD2; V: TRBV19; J: TRBJ2-1; DNA: TGTGCCAGTACCCTCGGACTAGCGGGGTTTTACAATGAGCAGTTCTTC; CDR3: CASTLGLAGFYNEQFF
size: -; D: -; V: TRBV7-8; J: TRBJ1-1; DNA: TGTGCCAGCAGCTGGCAACTTTGGGGGAACACTGAAGCTTTCTTT; CDR3: CASSWQLWGNTEAFF
size: -; D: -; V: TRBV5-5; J: TRBJ2-7; DNA: TGTGCCAGCAGCTTCGACAGGTTCTCCTACGAGCAGTACTTC; CDR3: CASSFDRFSYEQYF
size: few; D: -; V: TRBV27; J: TRBJ1-3; DNA: TGTGCCAGCAGCCCCAACGGGGGCTCTGGAAACACCATATATTTT; CDR3: CASSPNGGSGNTIYF
size: once; D: TRBD2; V: TRBV13; J: TRBJ2-1; DNA: TGTGCCAGCAGCTCACCGGGACTAGCGTTTGATGAGCAGTTCTTC; CDR3: CASSSPGLAFDEQFF
size: few; D: -; V: TRBV9; J: TRBJ1-4; DNA: TGTGCCAGCAGCGTAGGGACACCGAATGAAAAACTGTTTTTT; CDR3: CASSVGTPNEKLFF
size: few; D: -; V: TRBV5-1; J: TRBJ2-1; DNA: TGCGCCAGCAGCTTCCTGGGGTCCAGCTCCTACAATGAGCAGTTCTTC; CDR3: CASSFLGSSSYNEQFF